This T cell receptor beta chain was recovered during a study of vaccination effects on CD4 cells after COVID-19 (dated by TCRdb to between 2021 and 2024). Notes on the research overall: Each participant received two doses of an mRNA SARS-CoV-2 vaccine, either BNT162b2 or mRNA-1273. The Oncomine TCR Beta short-read assay on an Illumina iSeq 100 was used to sequence cultures from other donors in the study. SARS-CoV-2 spike-specific CD4+ TCR repertoires were compared before and after mRNA vaccination in COVID-19 convalescent patients and in infection-naive vaccine recipients. A total of 10 COVID-19 convalescent patients and a handful of SARS-CoV-2-naive healthy vaccine recipients were included in the full study. The paper as a whole reports these results and caveats: Marked clonal contraction was observed in both infection-induced and vaccine-induced clones at late post-vaccination timepoints, consistent with waning T cell responses. Among healthy vaccine recipients, nearly all vaccine-induced clones were SARS-CoV-2 mono-reactive, and just 1 of 255 was cross-reactive with common cold coronaviruses. The study was limited by a small number of convalescent patients and lacked early post-infection timepoints.

To prepare the library, the immunoSEQ multiplex PCR assay was applied. DNA from the cultured, isolated CD4+ T cells was subjected to TCR beta CDR3 sequencing. The authors' analysis ran thus. The analysis removed non-productive TCR sequences, trimmed reads to the CDR3 region, and retained only CDR3s that were 7 or more amino acids long. The MANAFEST web app was used to pick out antigen-specific clonotypes by comparing their expansion in peptide wells with that in reference cultures. For clones to be considered positive, expansion at FDR<0.05 versus reference and all other wells, an odds ratio above 5, and a frequency above 0.1% in two replicate wells were required. Clonotypes significantly expanded in SARS-CoV-2 spike wells and in at least one common cold coronavirus spike condition were defined as cross-reactive. Using the stringdist R package, CDR3 similarity was measured by Levenshtein distance, and unrooted trees were constructed with ape in R 3.6.1. TCRdb's version of the immuneACCESS table is confined to in-frame rearrangements and falls short of the full clone set. An unresolved V gene accounts for under half of the shortfall where checked; the remainder is of unknown origin. V and J calls and clone size are copied from that table; D and trimming were computed from the DNA. For this sample there are about 20,000 clones; around 72% appear just once. Clones ranked in the top ten supply approximately 8.5% of the sample.

On this clone: No cognate antigen has been identified for it. At one of its ends the junction is not consistent with the germline gene, which may arise from a read error.

In the ViraFEST assay, PBMC were stimulated with viral peptide pools, and antigen-specific CD4+ T cell clonotypes were then identified by expansion using TCR sequencing. After around ten days of culture, CD4+ T cells were isolated with the EasySep CD4+ T cell isolation kit. The absence of prior SARS-CoV-2 infection in healthy vaccine recipients was confirmed by negative nucleocapsid antibodies before and after vaccination. A few million PBMC per well were cultured with about 9.6 ug/ml peptides in IMDM containing about 5% human AB serum, approximately 9.1 IU/ml IL-2 and gentamicin. On days 3 and 7, half of the culture medium was replaced with fresh IL-2-containing medium. Unless otherwise noted, each peptide stimulation condition was cultured in triplicate wells. Using Ficoll-Paque Plus gradient centrifugation, PBMC were separated from whole blood and then either used fresh or cryopreserved at -140C. The overlapping peptide pools covered the spike proteins of SARS-CoV-2 and of the common cold coronaviruses HCoV-NL63, HCoV-OC43 and HCoV-229E. The QIAamp micro DNA kit was used to extract genomic DNA from the cultured CD4+ T cells.

The germline V gene gives CDR1 as SGHDT and CDR2 as YYEEEE. Spanning cysteine to phenylalanine, the CDR3 consists of 12 amino acids. Only the CDR3 DNA is retained, 36 bases long and in frame from the first base. The TCR originated in a human donor who received a COVID-19 vaccine. The sequence joins TRBV5-6 to TRBJ2-1; the D gene identity is not certain. The sequencing here drew on CD4+ T cells from PBMCs cultured with HCoV-NL63 spike peptides, taken before COVID-19 vaccination. The sample's cell subset or site label, decoded: HCoV-NL63 spike overlapping peptide pool stimulation. This receptor has the CDR3 CASRLVPSEQFF. The DNA sequence is given as TGTGCCAGCAGATTGGTCCCAAGTGAGCAGTTCTTC. Where the CDR3 stops, the reference TRBV5-6 and TRBJ2-1 genes take over; the full variable domain is DAGVTQSPTHLIKTRGQQVTLRCSPKSGHDTVSWYQQALGQGPQFIFQYYEEEERQRGNFPDRFSGHQFPNYSSELNVNALLLGDSALYLCASRLVPSEQFFGPGTRLTVL.